This T cell receptor (beta chain) is from a study of cytomegalovirus exposure and HLA in healthy donors (dated by TCRdb to 2016 to 2017). Context from the whole study: According to a later analysis, the 120 validation repertoires were produced on the same platform as the 666 repertoires of the first cohort. The study aimed to test whether signatures of past pathogen exposure could be identified by cataloging public T cell receptors. Along with the approximately 700-subject first cohort, a separate validation cohort of more than 90 different subjects was used. The study combined high-throughput TCR immunosequencing, statistical association of individual TCRs with disease status, and machine learning to predict cytomegalovirus infection status.

Sequences SGHDT (CDR1) and YYEEEE (CDR2) are obtained from the germline V gene. From cysteine to phenylalanine, the CDR3 is 11 amino acids long. Only the CDR3 portion is preserved as DNA: 33 bases, with reading frame beginning at the first base. At the junction V is shortened by 3 bases and J by 4 bases, with 3 bases in between. Overall results and qualifications from the work: Across donors, most TCR sequences were observed very rarely, whereas some public TCRs were present in many individuals. All 120 or so repertoires were used to score co-occurrence in the validation cohort in a later analysis, because that analysis had no HLA typing for the cohort. In both the original and validation cohorts, the classifier was reported to diagnose cytomegalovirus status with high specificity and sensitivity. It was suggested by the authors that the approach could potentially be generalized to other disease states and immunological phenotypes. The study gave a list of some 150 TCR beta chains associated with cytomegalovirus. Of the cluster scores, about 94% were above 0 in a later analysis, which found that TCRs clustered in the first cohort also tended to co-occur in the approximately 110 validation repertoires. Three of the identified cytomegalovirus-associated TCR beta chains were confirmed in vitro to be specific for cytomegalovirus antigens.

The donors were included in the validation cohort of roughly 120 subjects, a group kept apart from the roughly 730-subject first cohort. The library was made by the immunoSEQ multiplex PCR assay. In the paper's pipeline: A statistical classification framework was developed to diagnose cytomegalovirus status using the catalog of TCR beta chain sequences. The immuneACCESS repertoire file appears here via TCRdb, limited to in-frame rearrangements. These files lack a portion of the clones; in checked studies, under half of the deficit traces to unresolved V genes, and the cause of the others is not known. Clonal size and the V and J genes are those of that table, whereas D and trimming came from the DNA. For this sample the table gives tens of thousands of clones, of which 85% to 95% were detected only once. Approximately 1.5% of the sample belongs to the ten largest clones. On this clone: Its antigen remains undetermined. Base-call qualities are not available, and no considerably larger clone is one nucleotide away.

The sample was PBMCs. The sequence derives from a man aged 18 to 30 in good health and CMV-seronegative. This chain joins TRBV5-6 to TRBJ2-3, with no D gene named confidently. The sequence in DNA is TGTGCCAGCAGCTCATCAGATACGCAGTATTTT. It is translated as CASSSSDTQYF. The full variable domain, completed from the reference TRBV5-6 and TRBJ2-3 proteins outside the CDR3, reads DAGVTQSPTHLIKTRGQQVTLRCSPKSGHDTVSWYQQALGQGPQFIFQYYEEEERQRGNFPDRFSGHQFPNYSSELNVNALLLGDSALYLCASSSSDTQYFGPGTRLTVL.